The sequence of this T cell receptor (beta chain) was determined in a study of blood T cell repertoires in COVID-19. Whole-study context: Specimens from acute and convalescent COVID-19 originated in the United States, Italy and Spain. Nucleic acid was either cDNA or gDNA, and it came from T cells, B-cell-depleted T cells, or PBMCs.

Per germline, CDR1 SQVTM and CDR2 ANQGSEA. The CDR3 length is 12 residues. V was shortened by 8 bases and J by 6 bases, with 17 bases between the two germline ends. Assay: immunoSEQ multiplex PCR; the TCRdb copy retains only in-frame clones and omits some. The data hold approximately 96,000 clones, with about 95% observed a single time. The chain recombines TRBV29-1 with TRBJ2-7; the D gene is possibly TRBD1 (6 bases). The sequencing sample was made of peripheral blood. The clonotype was recovered from a human donor with active COVID-19. The donor label of this sample is uncertain. The CDR3 region is CSTGTSHSEQYF. The CDR3, as DNA: TGCAGCACCGGGACAAGTCACTCCGAGCAGTACTTC.